A single sample gave rise to the 8 T cell receptor beta chains below, sequenced in a study of Ad26.COV2.S vaccination and SARS-CoV-2 variants. Treatment specified: approximately 18 received Ad26.COV2.S at low or high dose, single or two shots; roughly 5 received placebo; per-sample allocation not given. Samples analyzed were those drawn on day 63 after the first vaccine or placebo injection. Produced via immunoSEQ multiplex PCR; TCRdb's table is partial and in-frame only. The sample carries 350,000 to 450,000 clones, around 86% recorded once. Sequenced material: peripheral blood, taken in a trial of Ad26.COV2.S vaccine versus placebo. Source of these receptors: a person aged 18-60 years who received the Ad26.COV2.S COVID-19 vaccine or a placebo.

The chain combines TRBV5-1 with TRBJ1-1; D unclear. Germline V gene sequence: CDR1 SGHRS, CDR2 YFSETQ. The V end was cut by 1 base, the J end by 3 bases, with 16 bases between. This CDR3 contains 16 residues. The chain's CDR3 is CASSLKEGGAYTEAFF. The CDR3 DNA is TGCGCCAGCAGCTTGAAAGAGGGTGGAGCGTACACTGAAGCTTTCTTT.

This clone was counted once. The chain is built from TRBV30 and TRBJ2-1; D not resolved. The germline V and J ends were trimmed by 4 bases and 9 bases, with 16 bases remaining between them. The CDR3 covers 13 residues. The germline CDR1 and CDR2 sequences are GTSNPN and SVGIG (reference sequence). The CDR3 region is CAWTTPGNPEQFF. CDR3 DNA sequence: TGTGCCTGGACCACTCCCGGCAATCCTGAGCAGTTCTTC.

This clone was seen only once. This rearrangement joins TRBV4-3 to TRBJ1-2; D call uncertain. The length of the CDR3 is 14 residues. Trimming left V 4 bases short and J 4 bases short, with 13 bases between. Germline CDR1 is LGHNA and CDR2 is YSLEER. CDR3 amino acids: CASSPSTGSYGYTF. The CDR3, as DNA: TGCGCCAGCAGCCCTTCCACGGGGTCCTATGGCTACACCTTC.

The V call is TRBV30, the J call TRBJ1-1, with D unresolved. The V gene lost 0 bases and the J gene lost 0 bases, with 8 bases spanning the gap. This CDR3 spans 14 amino acids. Per germline, CDR1 GTSNPN and CDR2 SVGIG (reference sequence). The CDR3 region is CAWSVRQLNTEAFF. CDR3 in DNA: TGTGCCTGGAGTGTACGACAACTGAACACTGAAGCTTTCTTT.

The chain couples TRBV29-1 to TRBJ1-1; tentative D call: TRBD1 (5 bases). Germline CDR1 is SQVTM and CDR2 is ANQGSEA. The V end lost 4 bases, the J end lost 5 bases, and 11 bases lay between the germline ends. CDR3 length: 12 amino acids. CDR3 amino acids: CSVVSGRTEAFF. CDR3 DNA: TGCAGCGTTGTGTCAGGGAGGACTGAAGCTTTCTTT.

The V call is TRBV7-9, the J call TRBJ2-1; 9 nucleotides match TRBD1. The V and J ends lost 3 bases and 3 bases, in that order; junction bases with no gene match: 6. Germline CDR1 and CDR2: SEHNR and FQNEAQ (reference sequence). The CDR3 covers 16 residues. The CDR3 region is CASSFGTGSFYNEQFF. In DNA, the CDR3 is TGTGCCAGCAGCTTTGGGACAGGGTCCTTCTACAATGAGCAGTTCTTC.

The chain is built from TRBV11-2 and TRBJ2-2; 7 bases align to TRBD1. Germline V gives CDR1 SGHAT, CDR2 FQNNGV. V gave up 4 bases and J gave up 5 bases; unmatched junction bases: 7. The CDR3 extends over 15 amino acids. The CDR3 protein is CASSYGTEGTGELFF. CDR3 DNA sequence: TGTGCCAGCAGCTATGGGACAGAGGGGACCGGGGAGCTGTTTTTT.

The V and J genes are TRBV4-1 and TRBJ2-2; D is possibly TRBD1 (5 bases). V lost 0 bases and J lost 4, with 15 bases in between. The germline V gene has CDR1 MGHRA and CDR2 YSYEKL. The CDR3 totals 17 residues. CDR3 amino acids: CASSQEWQGAPTGELFF. In DNA, the CDR3 is TGCGCCAGCAGCCAAGAATGGCAAGGGGCTCCCACCGGGGAGCTGTTTTTT.